This T cell receptor beta chain was captured in a study of T cells in Graves' hyperthyroidism and ophthalmopathy. Regions amplified from RNA transcripts were the TCR beta CDR3 regions. The study used the HTBI primer set for a first-round RT-PCR of the TCR CDR3. Via MiXCR, TCRdb re-called the multiplex PCR reads, giving one row per CDR3 protein. The repertoire holds 370,000 or so distinct CDR3 sequences, roughly 13% seen once, with less than 25% in the top ten. This TCR was sampled from a young man with Graves' hyperthyroidism that later progressed to Graves' ophthalmopathy. Sequenced input: blood.

The CDR3 bases are TGCAGCGTTGTCACGGGGGCTGGCAAAAACATTCAGTACTTC. Translating it yields CSVVTGAGKNIQYF. V and J are TRBV29-1 and TRBJ2-4; D could derive from TRBD1 or TRBD2 (6 bases each). The CDR3 is 14 amino acids. Trimming cost V 4 bases and J 3 bases, with 13 bases left between them. CDR1 is SQVTM, CDR2 ANQGSEA, per germline. Full variable domain (rest looked up from reference TRBV29-1 and TRBJ2-4): SAVISQKPSRDICQRGTSLTIQCQVDSQVTMMFWYRQQPGQSLTLIATANQGSEATYESGFVIDKFPISRPNLTFSTLTVSNMSPEDSSIYLCSVVTGAGKNIQYFGAGTRLSVL.